This entry features one T cell receptor beta chain sequence. This table comes from immunoSEQ multiplex PCR, and its TCRdb copy is limited to in-frame clones, with some not included. Among roughly 32,000 clones listed, 84% were seen once. Germline V gene data show CDR1 as SGHRS and CDR2 as YFSETQ. The CDR3 totals 13 residues. V lost 4 bases and J lost 5, with 13 bases in between. This sample is part of a study of OX40 agonist ivuxolimab in advanced cancers. Study-level background: Under the entry rules, prior anti-PD-1, anti-PD-L1 or anti-CTLA-4 therapy was allowed, and 35% to 40% had some.

The V call is TRBV5-1, the J call TRBJ2-7; D is unresolved. The sample was CD4+ or CD8+ T cells sorted from blood, taken in a trial of the OX40 agonist ivuxolimab. This TCR was sampled from an adult with an advanced solid tumor such as melanoma, head and neck, liver or kidney cancer. CDR3 nucleotide sequence: TGCGCCAGCAGCCTCCGATCCCTCGACGAGCAGTACTTC. This sequence encodes CASSLRSLDEQYF.